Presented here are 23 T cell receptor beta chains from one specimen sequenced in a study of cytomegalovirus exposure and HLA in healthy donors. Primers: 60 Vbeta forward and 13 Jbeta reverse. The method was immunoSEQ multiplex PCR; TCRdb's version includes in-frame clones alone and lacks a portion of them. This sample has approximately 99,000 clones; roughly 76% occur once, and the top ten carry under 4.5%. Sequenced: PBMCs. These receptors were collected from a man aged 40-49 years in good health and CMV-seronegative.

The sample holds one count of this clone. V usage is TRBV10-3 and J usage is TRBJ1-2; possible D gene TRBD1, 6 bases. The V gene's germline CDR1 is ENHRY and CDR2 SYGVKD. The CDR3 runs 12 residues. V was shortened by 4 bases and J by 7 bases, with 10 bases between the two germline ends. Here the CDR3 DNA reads TGTGCCATCAGTGTAGGACAGTCTGGCTACACCTTC. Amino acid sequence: CAISVGQSGYTF.

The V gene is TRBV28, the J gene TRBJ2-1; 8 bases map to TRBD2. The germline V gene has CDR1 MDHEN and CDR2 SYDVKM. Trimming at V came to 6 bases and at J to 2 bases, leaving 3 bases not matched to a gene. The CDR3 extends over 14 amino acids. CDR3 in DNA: TGTGCCAGCAGCGGGGGGGCGACCTACAATGAGCAGTTCTTC. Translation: CASSGGATYNEQFF.

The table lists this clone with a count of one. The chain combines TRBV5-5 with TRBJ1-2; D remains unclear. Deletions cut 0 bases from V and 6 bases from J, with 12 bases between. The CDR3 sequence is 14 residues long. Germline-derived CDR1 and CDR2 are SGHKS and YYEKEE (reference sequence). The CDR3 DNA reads TGTGCCAGCAGCTTGGTTGGAACGACAAATGGCTACACCTTC. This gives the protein CASSLVGTTNGYTF. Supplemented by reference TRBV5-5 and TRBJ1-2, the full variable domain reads DAGVTQSPTHLIKTRGQQVTLRCSPISGHKSVSWYQQVLGQGPQFIFQYYEKEERGRGNFPDRFSARQFPNYSSELNVNALLLGDSALYLCASSLVGTTNGYTFGSGTRLTVV.

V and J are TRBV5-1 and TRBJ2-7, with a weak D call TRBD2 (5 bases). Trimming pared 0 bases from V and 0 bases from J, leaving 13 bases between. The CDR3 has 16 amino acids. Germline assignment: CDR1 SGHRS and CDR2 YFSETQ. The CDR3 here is CASSLVVGSSSYEQYF. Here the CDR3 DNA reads TGCGCCAGCAGCTTGGTCGTAGGGAGCAGCTCCTACGAGCAGTACTTC.

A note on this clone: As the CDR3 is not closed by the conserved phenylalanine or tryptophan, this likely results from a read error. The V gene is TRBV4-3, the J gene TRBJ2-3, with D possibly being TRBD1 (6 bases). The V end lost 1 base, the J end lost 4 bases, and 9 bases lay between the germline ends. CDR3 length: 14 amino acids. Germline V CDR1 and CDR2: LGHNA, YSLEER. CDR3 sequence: CASSQVGAPDTQYV. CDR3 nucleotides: TGCGCCAGCAGCCAAGTGGGGGCCCCAGATACGCAGTATGTT.

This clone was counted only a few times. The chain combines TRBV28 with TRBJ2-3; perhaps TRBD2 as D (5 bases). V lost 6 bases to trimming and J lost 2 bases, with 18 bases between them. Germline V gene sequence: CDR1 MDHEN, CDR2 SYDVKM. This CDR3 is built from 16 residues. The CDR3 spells CASSPSLSGLTDTQYF. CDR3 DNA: TGTGCCAGCAGCCCATCCTTGAGCGGTCTCACAGATACGCAGTATTTT. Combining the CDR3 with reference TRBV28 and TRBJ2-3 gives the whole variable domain DVKVTQSSRYLVKRTGEKVFLECVQDMDHENMFWYRQDPGLGLRLIYFSYDVKMKEKGDIPEGYSVSREKKERFSLILESASTNQTSMYLCASSPSLSGLTDTQYFGPGTRLTVL.

The CDR3 DNA reads TGTGCCAGCAGCTTAGACAGGGGTAACGAAAAACTGTTTTTT. Its translation: CASSLDRGNEKLFF. This chain joins TRBV11-3 and TRBJ1-4, with D possibly being TRBD1 (6 bases). The germline V gene encodes CDR1 SGHNT and CDR2 YENEEA. The CDR3 length is 14 residues. The ends were cut back, 0 bases at V and 8 bases at J, with 10 bases in the middle.

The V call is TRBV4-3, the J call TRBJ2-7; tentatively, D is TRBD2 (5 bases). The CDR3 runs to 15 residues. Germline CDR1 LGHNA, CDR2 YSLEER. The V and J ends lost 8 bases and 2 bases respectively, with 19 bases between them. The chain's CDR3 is CASQLRPGWAYEQYF. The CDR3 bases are TGCGCCAGCCAGCTACGGCCGGGATGGGCCTACGAGCAGTACTTC.

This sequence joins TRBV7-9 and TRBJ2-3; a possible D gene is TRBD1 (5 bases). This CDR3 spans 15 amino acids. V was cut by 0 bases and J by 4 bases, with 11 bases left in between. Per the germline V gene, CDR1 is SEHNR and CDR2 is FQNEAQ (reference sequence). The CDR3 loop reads CASSLAVGASDTQYF. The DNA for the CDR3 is TGTGCCAGCAGCTTAGCGGTTGGGGCCTCAGATACGCAGTATTTT.

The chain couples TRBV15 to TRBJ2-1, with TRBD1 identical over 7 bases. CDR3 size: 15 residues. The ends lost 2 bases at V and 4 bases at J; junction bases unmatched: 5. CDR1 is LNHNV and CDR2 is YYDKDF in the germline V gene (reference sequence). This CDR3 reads CATSRRTGVYNEQFF. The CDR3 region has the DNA TGTGCCACCAGCAGAAGGACAGGCGTTTACAATGAGCAGTTCTTC.

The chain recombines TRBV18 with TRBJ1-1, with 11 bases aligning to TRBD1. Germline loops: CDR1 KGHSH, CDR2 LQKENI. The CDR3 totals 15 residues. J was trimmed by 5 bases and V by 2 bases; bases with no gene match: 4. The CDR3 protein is CASSPVGTGGTEAFF. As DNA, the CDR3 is TGTGCCAGCTCACCAGTCGGGACAGGGGGGACTGAAGCTTTCTTT.

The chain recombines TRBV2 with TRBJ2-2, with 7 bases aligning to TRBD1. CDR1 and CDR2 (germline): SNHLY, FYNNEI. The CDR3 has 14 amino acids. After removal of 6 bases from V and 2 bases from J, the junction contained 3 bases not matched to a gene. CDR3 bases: TGTGCCAGCAGGGACAGGATAAACACCGGGGAGCTGTTTTTT. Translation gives CASRDRINTGELFF.

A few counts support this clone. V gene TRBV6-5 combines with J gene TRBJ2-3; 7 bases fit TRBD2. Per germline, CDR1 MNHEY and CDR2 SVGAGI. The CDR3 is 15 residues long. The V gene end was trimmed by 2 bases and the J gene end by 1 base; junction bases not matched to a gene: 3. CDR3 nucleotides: TGTGCCAGCAGTTACCTGGGACTACGCACAGATACGCAGTATTTT. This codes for CASSYLGLRTDTQYF.

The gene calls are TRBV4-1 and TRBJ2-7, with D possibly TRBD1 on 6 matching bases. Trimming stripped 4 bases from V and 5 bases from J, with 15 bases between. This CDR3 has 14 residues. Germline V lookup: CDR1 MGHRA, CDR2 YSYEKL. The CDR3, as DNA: TGCGCCAGCAGCCCGGCGGGCAGGGGCCACGAGCAGTACTTC. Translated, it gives CASSPAGRGHEQYF.

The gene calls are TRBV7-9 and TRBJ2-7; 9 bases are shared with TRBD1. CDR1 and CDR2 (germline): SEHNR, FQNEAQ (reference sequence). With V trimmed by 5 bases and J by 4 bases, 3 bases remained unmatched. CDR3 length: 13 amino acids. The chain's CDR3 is CASSPGQGYEQYF. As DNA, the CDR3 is TGTGCCAGCAGCCCTGGACAGGGGTACGAGCAGTACTTC.

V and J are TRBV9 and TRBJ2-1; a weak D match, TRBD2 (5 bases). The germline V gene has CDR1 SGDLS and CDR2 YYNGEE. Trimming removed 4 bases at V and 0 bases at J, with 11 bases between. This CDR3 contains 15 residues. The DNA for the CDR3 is TGTGCCAGCAGCACACTCGGGGTCTCCTACAATGAGCAGTTCTTC. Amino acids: CASSTLGVSYNEQFF.

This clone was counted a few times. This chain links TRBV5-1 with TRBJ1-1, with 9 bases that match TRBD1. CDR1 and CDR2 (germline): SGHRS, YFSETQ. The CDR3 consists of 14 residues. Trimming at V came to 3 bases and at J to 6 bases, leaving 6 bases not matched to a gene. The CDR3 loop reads CASSWGQGAPEAFF. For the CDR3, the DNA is TGCGCCAGCAGCTGGGGACAGGGAGCCCCTGAAGCTTTCTTT.

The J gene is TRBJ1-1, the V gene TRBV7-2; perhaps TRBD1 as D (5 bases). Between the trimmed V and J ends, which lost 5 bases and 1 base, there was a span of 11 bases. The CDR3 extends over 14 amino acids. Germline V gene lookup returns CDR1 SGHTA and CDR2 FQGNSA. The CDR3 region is CASSQGLSNTEAFF. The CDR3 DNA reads TGTGCCAGCAGCCAGGGACTGTCGAACACTGAAGCTTTCTTT.

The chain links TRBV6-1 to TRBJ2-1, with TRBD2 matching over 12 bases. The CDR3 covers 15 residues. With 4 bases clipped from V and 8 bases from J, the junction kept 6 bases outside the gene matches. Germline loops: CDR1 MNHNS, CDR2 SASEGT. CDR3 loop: CASSARTSGVDEQFF. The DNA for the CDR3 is TGTGCCAGCAGTGCTAGGACTAGCGGGGTCGATGAGCAGTTCTTC.

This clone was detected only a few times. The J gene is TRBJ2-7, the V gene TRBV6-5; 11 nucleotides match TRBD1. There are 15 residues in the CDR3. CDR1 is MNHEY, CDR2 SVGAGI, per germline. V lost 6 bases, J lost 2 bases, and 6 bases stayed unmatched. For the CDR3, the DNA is TGTGCCAGCAGAAAGGACAGGGGGCGGACCTACGAGCAGTACTTC. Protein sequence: CASRKDRGRTYEQYF.

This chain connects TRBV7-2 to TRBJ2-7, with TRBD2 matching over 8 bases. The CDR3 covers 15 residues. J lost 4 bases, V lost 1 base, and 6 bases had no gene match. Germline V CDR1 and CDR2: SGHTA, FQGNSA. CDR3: CASSLDQGGGYEQYF. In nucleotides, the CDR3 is TGTGCCAGCAGCTTAGATCAAGGCGGGGGGTACGAGCAGTACTTC.

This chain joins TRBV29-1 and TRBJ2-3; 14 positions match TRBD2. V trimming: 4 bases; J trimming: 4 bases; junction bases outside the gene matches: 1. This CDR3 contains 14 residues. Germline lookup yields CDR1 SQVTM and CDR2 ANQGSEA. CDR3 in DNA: TGCAGCGTTGGACTAGCGGGGGGGTCAGATACGCAGTATTTT. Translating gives CSVGLAGGSDTQYF.

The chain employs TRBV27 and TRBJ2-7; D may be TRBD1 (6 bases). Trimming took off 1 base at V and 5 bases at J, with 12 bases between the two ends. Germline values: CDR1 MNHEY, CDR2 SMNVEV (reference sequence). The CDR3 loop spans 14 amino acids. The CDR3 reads CASSLWTDSNEQYF. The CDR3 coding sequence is TGTGCCAGCAGTTTATGGACAGATTCAAACGAGCAGTACTTC.